This TCR beta chain was observed in a study of shared clonotypes between healthy human individuals. CD45RO-negative, CCR7-selected cells formed the naive CD8 fraction, which excluded terminally differentiated effector memory CD45RA+ cells. V dropped 6 bases and J dropped 2; count of bases not matched to a gene: 10. The CDR3 runs 15 residues. The V gene's germline CDR1 is SNHLY and CDR2 FYNNEI. The assay was immunoSEQ multiplex PCR, and TCRdb's table has in-frame clones only and misses some. The table records hundreds of thousands of clones, roughly 96% of them present only once. This clone was seen only once.

V usage is TRBV2 and J usage is TRBJ2-7; 7 bases line up with TRBD2. This TCR derives from a woman under 40 in good health. The specimen sequenced was naive CD8+ T cells sorted from blood. The CDR3 is CASRFVTSEAYEQYF. In DNA form, the CDR3 reads TGTGCCAGCAGATTTGTAACTAGCGAGGCCTACGAGCAGTACTTC.